The source of this TCR beta chain is a study of T cell clonality in common variable immunodeficiency. The CDR3 runs to 13 residues. CDR1 is SGHRS, CDR2 YFSETQ, per germline. V gave up 5 bases and J gave up 6 bases; unmatched junction bases: 6. Overall study findings and caveats: CVID subjects showed higher TCRbeta clonality than healthy controls. Reportedly, TCR beta sequences from common variable immunodeficiency showed fewer deletions and N-nucleotide insertions.

Clones were sequenced by immunoSEQ multiplex PCR, and TCRdb holds only the in-frame ones, with some missing. This sample has about 20,000 clones, each found more than once. Caucasian heritage predominated among both patients and controls. The table lists this clone with a few counts. Its matching antigen is unknown. The read terminates 3 residues ahead of where the CDR3 ends, so the germline J gene completes it. This receptor was identified in a human donor with common variable immunodeficiency. Sequencing was carried out using peripheral blood mononuclear cells. V usage is TRBV5-1 and J usage is TRBJ1-2; 8 bases line up with TRBD1. The sequenced part of the CDR3 DNA is TGCGCCAGCAGTTTTCAGGGGGCTGATGGC. It is translated as CASSFQGADG. Given in full, the CDR3 is CASSFQGADGYTF.